This passage covers 21 T cell receptor beta chains from one sample sequenced in a study of blood T cell repertoires in COVID-19. Sequencing was performed with immunoSEQ multiplex PCR; in TCRdb, only in-frame clones are kept and a portion is missing. The table records 60,000 to 75,000 clones, 85% of them present only once. The sequenced material came from peripheral blood. Receptors were obtained from an elderly woman with active or convalescent COVID-19.

This chain uses TRBV29-1 with TRBJ2-2, with 13 bases aligning to TRBD2. Unmatched junction bases numbered 6, after V lost 1 base and J lost 7 bases. The germline V gene encodes CDR1 SQVTM and CDR2 ANQGSEA. The CDR3 is 16 amino acids. Here the CDR3 reads CSVEAPLAGGIGELFF. CDR3 coding DNA: TGCAGCGTTGAAGCCCCACTAGCGGGGGGGATCGGGGAGCTGTTTTTT.

V gene TRBV4-1 combines with J gene TRBJ1-2; 7 nucleotides match TRBD1. The germline gives CDR1 MGHRA, CDR2 YSYEKL. Germline trimming cut 3 bases from V and 7 bases from J; bases unmatched to any gene: 17. The CDR3 runs to 17 residues. CDR3 DNA sequence: TGCGCCAGCAGCCATGACGGGAGCTTGACAGGGCTCGTTGGCTACACCTTC. Protein sequence: CASSHDGSLTGLVGYTF.

CDR3 nucleotide sequence: TGTGCCAGCAGCTCCACAGGGTCGGATCAGCCCCAGCATTTT. Amino acid sequence: CASSSTGSDQPQHF. This sequence joins TRBV11-2 and TRBJ1-5; TRBD1 is a possible D gene (6 bases). Trimming cost V 4 bases and J 5 bases, with 12 bases left between them. Germline CDR1 reads SGHAT; CDR2 reads FQNNGV. The CDR3 totals 14 residues.

This chain uses TRBV5-8 with TRBJ1-3; D is possibly TRBD1 (5 bases). The CDR3 runs to 14 residues. CDR1 and CDR2 from the germline V gene are SGHTS and YDEGEE. Trimming left V 5 bases short and J 4 bases short, with 13 bases between. In nucleotides, the CDR3 is TGTGCCAGCAGAACAGGATTTGGCGGAAACACCATATATTTT. It specifies CASRTGFGGNTIYF.

The J gene is TRBJ1-3, the V gene TRBV11-2; D is unresolved. The CDR3 sequence is 19 residues long. Germline V CDR1 and CDR2: SGHAT, FQNNGV. The V end lost 0 bases, the J end lost 2 bases, and 20 bases lay between the germline ends. The CDR3 protein is CASSLDVIGGPSTGNTIYF. CDR3 nucleotide sequence: TGTGCCAGCAGCTTAGATGTTATCGGCGGGCCTTCCACTGGAAACACCATATATTTT.

The genes are TRBV5-1 and TRBJ1-2; D may be TRBD1 (5 bases). V lost 0 bases to trimming and J lost 6 bases, with 24 bases between them. The CDR3 is 18 amino acids. Germline CDR1 SGHRS, CDR2 YFSETQ. CDR3 in DNA: TGCGCCAGCAGCTTGGAGGGGTCCCAGGCCCGTGGTCGAAATGGCTACACCTTC. Amino acid sequence: CASSLEGSQARGRNGYTF.

Here the CDR3 reads CASSLGGTIIRVAFF. The DNA of the CDR3 is TGTGCCAGCAGTTTGGGAGGGACAATCATTAGGGTAGCTTTCTTT. The J gene is TRBJ1-1, the V gene TRBV6-5, with D possibly matching TRBD1 (6 bases). The germline V gene has CDR1 MNHEY and CDR2 SVGAGI. V lost 4 bases, J lost 10 bases, and 22 bases lay in between. This CDR3 is 15 amino acids long.

J is TRBJ2-5 and V is TRBV5-4; no definite D call. V lost 2 bases and J 2 bases, leaving 7 bases between the germline ends. The CDR3 sequence is 13 residues long. The V gene's germline CDR1 is SGHNT and CDR2 YYREEE (reference sequence). The CDR3 coding sequence is TGTGCCAGCAGCTTAGCCCTTCAAGAGACCCAGTACTTC. Its protein is CASSLALQETQYF.

This clone occurred a few times. The chain carries TRBV9 and TRBJ1-2; TRBD1 matches at 9 bases. The length of the CDR3 is 13 residues. The J segment lost 7 bases and the V segment lost 4 bases, leaving 5 bases of the junction unmatched. CDR1 is SGDLS and CDR2 is YYNGEE in the germline V gene. The CDR3 nucleotides read TGTGCCAGCAGCCGGGACAGGGACAGTGGCTACACCTTC. It yields the protein CASSRDRDSGYTF.

This chain joins TRBV7-9 and TRBJ2-1, with 7 bases fitting TRBD2. V was pared by 5 bases and J by 2 bases, with 6 bases of the junction left unmatched. The CDR3 contains 15 residues. Germline CDR1 and CDR2: SEHNR and FQNEAQ (reference sequence). CDR3 nucleotides: TGTGCCAGCAGCGTGGGACTACCACCCTACAATGAGCAGTTCTTC. It translates to CASSVGLPPYNEQFF.

This clone was detected only once. The chain recombines TRBV19 with TRBJ1-1, with 7 bases that match TRBD1. The trim removed 3 bases at V and 2 bases at J, leaving 6 bases unmatched. Germline V gene lookup returns CDR1 LNHDA and CDR2 SQIVND (reference sequence). The CDR3 consists of 15 residues. CDR3 in amino acids: CASSIQGVGNTEAFF. Here the CDR3 DNA reads TGTGCCAGTAGTATTCAGGGGGTGGGAAACACTGAAGCTTTCTTT.

The rearrangement uses TRBV7-8 and TRBJ2-2; D gene unclear. V lost 2 bases and J lost 5, with 9 bases in between. Looked up from germline, CDR1 is SGHVS and CDR2 is FQNEAQ. The CDR3 consists of 14 residues. This chain's CDR3 is CASSLNSPTGELFF. Here the CDR3 DNA reads TGTGCCAGCAGCTTAAATTCCCCAACCGGGGAGCTGTTTTTT.

The chain is built from TRBV9 and TRBJ1-1; 9 nucleotides agree with TRBD1. This CDR3 spans 12 amino acids. Germline trimming cut 4 bases from V and 12 bases from J; bases unmatched to any gene: 7. Germline V gene data show CDR1 as SGDLS and CDR2 as YYNGEE. The CDR3 sequence is CASSPGTGSTFF. For the CDR3, the DNA is TGTGCCAGCAGCCCGGGGACAGGGTCGACTTTCTTT.

This chain uses TRBV7-2 with TRBJ1-3, with D tentatively TRBD1 (6 bases). The CDR3 contains 16 residues. The V and J ends lost 0 bases and 6 bases respectively, with 15 bases between them. The germline gives CDR1 SGHTA, CDR2 FQGNSA. The CDR3 loop reads CASSLAGTRGSNTIYF. DNA of the CDR3: TGTGCCAGCAGCTTAGCTGGGACAAGAGGATCAAACACCATATATTTT.

The chain uses TRBV7-9 and TRBJ2-4, with D possibly matching TRBD2 (6 bases). Germline loops: CDR1 SEHNR, CDR2 FQNEAQ (reference sequence). Trimming pared 5 bases from V and 5 bases from J, leaving 13 bases between. CDR3 size: 14 residues. This CDR3 reads CASSERGGENIQYF. DNA for the CDR3: TGTGCCAGCAGCGAGAGGGGAGGAGAAAACATTCAGTACTTC.

The rearrangement joins TRBV3-1 (or the pseudogene TRBV3-2) to TRBJ2-1, with D perhaps matching TRBD2 (5 bases). V shed 4 bases and J shed 6 bases, with 13 bases lying between them. The CDR3 contains 14 residues. Per germline, CDR1 LGHDT and CDR2 YNNKEL (reference sequence). The CDR3, as DNA: TGTGCCAGCAGCCTCCGGACTCTTTCCAATGAGCAGTTCTTC. It codes for CASSLRTLSNEQFF.

The V call is TRBV19, the J call TRBJ2-3; D remains unclear. Trimming left V 8 bases short and J 2 bases short, with 5 bases between. The CDR3 totals 11 residues. Germline CDR1 LNHDA, CDR2 SQIVND (reference sequence). The CDR3 nucleotides read TGTGCCAGTTCCCACACAGATACGCAGTATTTT. Amino acid sequence: CASSHTDTQYF. The entire variable domain, with the rest obtained from reference TRBV19 and TRBJ2-3, is as follows: DGGITQSPKYLFRKEGQNVTLSCEQNLNHDAMYWYRQDPGQGLRLIYYSQIVNDFQKGDIAEGYSVSREKKESFPLTVTSAQKNPTAFYLCASSHTDTQYFGPGTRLTVL.

The chain combines TRBV7-2 with TRBJ1-2, with D perhaps matching TRBD1 (5 bases). In germline, CDR1 is SGHTA, CDR2 FQGNSA. The CDR3 consists of 15 residues. Trimming left V 5 bases short and J 4 bases short, with 17 bases between. CDR3 bases: TGTGCCAGCAGCCCTCCTGGGACTCGGTCCTATGGCTACACCTTC. Residues: CASSPPGTRSYGYTF.

The rearrangement links TRBV10-3 to TRBJ1-2; D is unresolved. CDR3 size: 13 residues. Looked up from germline, CDR1 is ENHRY and CDR2 is SYGVKD. V dropped 10 bases and J dropped 4 bases, with 16 bases sitting between them. CDR3 sequence: CATRTSPLYGYTF. CDR3 nucleotide sequence: TGTGCCACCCGGACTTCACCCCTCTATGGCTACACCTTC.

V and J are TRBV5-1 and TRBJ2-3; weak D call: TRBD2 (6 bases). Trimming took off 0 bases at V and 0 bases at J, with 17 bases between the two ends. CDR3 length: 18 residues. CDR1 is SGHRS and CDR2 is YFSETQ in the germline V gene. CDR3 DNA: TGCGCCAGCAGCTTGGTCTCGAAGCTAGCGACTAGCACAGATACGCAGTATTTT. Protein: CASSLVSKLATSTDTQYF.

This clone was detected only once. This sequence joins TRBV10-2 and TRBJ2-7; no reliable D call. The CDR3 runs 11 residues. With 8 bases removed from V and 3 bases from J, the gap between germline ends came to 8 bases. The germline V gene encodes CDR1 WSHSY and CDR2 SAAADI. The DNA of the CDR3 is TGCGCCAGCTTGCAGAACTACGAGCAGTACTTC. Amino acid sequence: CASLQNYEQYF.